Following are 29 T cell receptor beta chains from one sample sequenced in a study of T-cell reconstitution after alpha-beta-depleted transplantation in children (dated by TCRdb to 2016 to 2017). Receptor amplification or capture employed PCR. The sample was run on an Illumina HiSeq 2500. Molecular barcoding was employed in the preparation of TCR libraries, with unique molecular identifiers being used to normalize TCRbeta repertoire quantification. The public reads were run again by TCRdb, first through fastp at Q25 and then through MiXCR, and only productive beta chains were kept. Identical CDR3 protein sequences are pooled into one entry, listed with their most common genes and DNA. The sample contains about 440,000 distinct CDR3 sequences, over 40% of them found a single time. Of the sample, approximately 25% falls within the top ten clones. Explained via the paper, the treatment or condition label denotes: allogeneic hematopoietic cell transplantation with graft depleted of TCRalphabeta T cells and CD19 B cells.

The material sequenced was PBMCs, taken before TCRalphabeta/CD19-depleted stem cell transplant. Receptors originate from a girl aged 2-10 years with aplastic anemia, due to receive a stem cell transplant.

This clonotype was seen at least ten times. V is TRBV7-9 and J is TRBJ2-3; 10 bases are shared with TRBD2. Germline CDR1 SEHNR, CDR2 FQNEAQ (reference sequence). J lost 4 bases, V lost 5 bases, and 9 bases had no gene match. The CDR3 has 16 amino acids. In DNA form, the CDR3 reads TGTGCCAGCAGCAGACCTAGCGGGAGATCGCCAGATACGCAGTATTTT. Protein: CASSRPSGRSPDTQYF.

The chain combines TRBV7-2 with TRBJ2-3; possible D gene TRBD2, 5 bases. Germline V gene sequence: CDR1 SGHTA, CDR2 FQGNSA. The CDR3 sequence is 17 residues long. Trimming took off 2 bases at V and 2 bases at J, with 17 bases between the two ends. The CDR3 nucleotides are TGTGCCAGCAGCTTATCGGGAAGCGGACCTTTCACAGATACGCAGTATTTT. Protein sequence: CASSLSGSGPFTDTQYF.

The rearrangement links TRBV19 to TRBJ2-2; 10 nucleotides agree with TRBD1. Germline values: CDR1 LNHDA, CDR2 SQIVND (reference sequence). The CDR3 runs to 15 residues. The V gene end was trimmed by 7 bases and the J gene end by 4 bases; junction bases not matched to a gene: 6. CDR3 region: CASNPRTGGTGELFF. For the CDR3, the DNA is TGTGCCAGTAACCCCCGGACAGGGGGCACCGGGGAGCTGTTTTTT.

The chain recombines TRBV6-1 with TRBJ1-3, with D possibly being TRBD1 (5 bases). The CDR3 runs to 14 residues. From germline, CDR1 is MNHNS and CDR2 SASEGT. The V and J ends lost 7 bases and 7 bases respectively, with 17 bases between them. This CDR3 reads CASTGPIGGNTIYF. DNA of the CDR3: TGTGCCAGCACGGGACCGATTGGTGGGAACACCATATATTTT.

V is TRBV7-8 and J is TRBJ1-5; TRBD1 matches at 8 bases. V trimming: 5 bases; J trimming: 0 bases; junction bases outside the gene matches: 6. Germline loops: CDR1 SGHVS, CDR2 FQNEAQ. The CDR3 is 16 residues long. CDR3 in amino acids: CASSGTGEYSNQPQHF. CDR3 in DNA: TGTGCCAGCAGCGGGACAGGAGAATATAGCAATCAGCCCCAGCATTTT.

This chain links TRBV7-3 with TRBJ2-1; D possibly corresponds to TRBD1 (5 bases). From germline, CDR1 is SGHTA and CDR2 FQGTGA. The V gene lost 4 bases and the J gene lost 9 bases, with 13 bases spanning the gap. The CDR3 length is 13 residues. The CDR3 loop is CASSWGSVPEQFF. CDR3 DNA sequence: TGTGCCAGCAGCTGGGGCTCTGTTCCTGAGCAGTTCTTC.

The V call is TRBV20-1, the J call TRBJ1-4; D remains unclear. Germline CDR1 DFQATT, CDR2 SNEGSKA (reference sequence). V lost 1 base and J 8 bases, leaving 5 bases between the germline ends. The length of the CDR3 is 11 residues. The CDR3 here is CSARVAEKLFF. The CDR3 DNA sequence: TGCAGTGCTAGAGTTGCCGAAAAACTGTTTTTT.

J is TRBJ2-4 and V is TRBV29-1; D gene uncertain. Germline V gene sequence: CDR1 SQVTM, CDR2 ANQGSEA. The CDR3 is made up of 11 amino acids. V was cut by 5 bases and J by 15 bases, with 17 bases left in between. The CDR3 spells CSVPLDFRRYF. CDR3 in DNA: TGCAGCGTTCCCCTAGATTTTAGGCGGTACTTC. Combining the CDR3 with reference TRBV29-1 and TRBJ2-4 gives the whole variable domain SAVISQKPSRDICQRGTSLTIQCQVDSQVTMMFWYRQQPGQSLTLIATANQGSEATYESGFVIDKFPISRPNLTFSTLTVSNMSPEDSSIYLCSVPLDFRRYFGAGTRLSVL.

V usage is TRBV7-2 and J usage is TRBJ2-5; the match to TRBD1 covers 8 bases. The trim removed 1 base at V and 4 bases at J, leaving 8 bases unmatched. The CDR3 is 16 residues long. Germline V lookup: CDR1 SGHTA, CDR2 FQGNSA. CDR3 sequence (DNA): TGTGCCAGCAGCTTAGGGCGCAGGGGGCAGTCAGAGACCCAGTACTTC. Its translation is CASSLGRRGQSETQYF.

The J gene is TRBJ2-7, the V gene TRBV7-9; the D is unclear. The CDR3 has 13 residues. Trimming stripped 4 bases from V and 3 bases from J, with 10 bases between. CDR1 is SEHNR and CDR2 is FQNEAQ in the germline V gene (reference sequence). The CDR3 sequence is CASSSMNLYEQYF. The CDR3 DNA reads as TGTGCCAGCAGCTCGATGAACCTCTACGAGCAGTACTTC.

The V and J genes are TRBV29-1 and TRBJ2-1, with D maybe TRBD2 (6 bases). The CDR3 has 17 residues. Germline CDR1 reads SQVTM; CDR2 reads ANQGSEA. Trimming took 7 bases from V and 6 from J, leaving 28 bases between them. CDR3 nucleotides: TGCAGCGCTGCGGGACGGAGACTAGAGGTTCGCTTCAATGAGCAGTTCTTC. It yields the protein CSAAGRRLEVRFNEQFF.

The V gene is TRBV20-1, the J gene TRBJ2-1; 11 nucleotides line up with TRBD2. Germline lookup yields CDR1 DFQATT and CDR2 SNEGSKA (reference sequence). Losses at the gene ends were 4 bases for V and 8 bases for J; bases not matched to a gene: 22. CDR3 length: 19 amino acids. The CDR3 DNA follows: TGCAGTGCTAACCCGATCTTGGCTAGCGGGAGGACGCTTAAGGATGAGCAGTTCTTC. It is translated as CSANPILASGRTLKDEQFF.

V is TRBV6-1 and J is TRBJ1-4, with TRBD1 as a possible D gene (6 bases). The germline CDR1 and CDR2 sequences are MNHNS and SASEGT. The V gene lost 7 bases and the J gene lost 0 bases, with 18 bases spanning the gap. The CDR3 runs 17 residues. The CDR3 sequence: CASTPRGGFATNEKLFF. The CDR3 DNA follows: TGTGCCAGCACTCCCCGGGGGGGCTTTGCAACTAATGAAAAACTGTTTTTT.

The chain is built from TRBV10-3 and TRBJ2-7; tentatively, D is TRBD2 (6 bases). Trimming removed 10 bases at V and 0 bases at J, with 16 bases between. The CDR3 is 14 amino acids. CDR1 ENHRY and CDR2 SYGVKD come from the germline V gene. The CDR3 loop is CATGGRADSYEQYF. The CDR3 DNA is TGTGCCACCGGAGGGCGGGCTGACTCCTACGAGCAGTACTTC.

This clonotype was found a few times. The chain links TRBV20-1 to TRBJ2-7; D not resolved. Trimming removed 1 base at V and 0 bases at J, with 7 bases between. The CDR3 has 13 amino acids. Germline V CDR1 and CDR2: DFQATT, SNEGSKA (reference sequence). The CDR3, as DNA: TGCAGTGCTAGAGTTGCTAGCTCCTACGAGCAGTACTTC. Translated: CSARVASSYEQYF.

The genes are TRBV6-2 or TRBV6-3 and TRBJ1-5; D is ambiguous. The V gene's germline CDR1 is MNHEY and CDR2 SVGEGT. V was pared by 7 bases and J by 0 bases, with 7 bases between. This CDR3 contains 13 residues. The CDR3 spells CASTMGSNQPQHF. In nucleotides, the CDR3 is TGTGCCAGCACGATGGGTAGCAATCAGCCCCAGCATTTT.

This clonotype was found many times. This chain uses TRBV20-1 with TRBJ1-1; 9 bases are a match to TRBD1. Per germline, CDR1 DFQATT and CDR2 SNEGSKA (reference sequence). Trimming removed 7 bases from V and 1 base from J; junction bases left unmatched: 7. There are 14 residues in the CDR3. The CDR3 loop is CSEAGQGSNTEAFF. DNA for the CDR3: TGCAGTGAAGCGGGACAGGGTTCGAACACTGAAGCTTTCTTT.

This clonotype was counted many times. CDR3 sequence: CASSSTGTIQPQHF. CDR3 DNA: TGTGCCAGCAGTTCAACAGGGACGATTCAGCCCCAGCATTTT. The chain employs TRBV12-3 or TRBV12-4 and TRBJ1-5, with D tentatively TRBD1 (6 bases). V was clipped by 4 bases and J by 6 bases, with 13 bases between them. The CDR3 consists of 14 residues.

This clonotype was seen ten or more times. A much larger clone differs from this one at a single base, so this may be a read error. The chain carries TRBV7-6 and TRBJ2-3; D is unresolved. V lost 4 bases and J 2 bases, leaving 4 bases between the germline ends. This CDR3 region has 12 residues. The germline V gene has CDR1 SGHVS and CDR2 FNYEAQ. CDR3 bases: TGTGCCAGCAGCTCGGCCACAGATACGCAGTATTTT. Encoded protein: CASSSATDTQYF.

CDR3 sequence: CASSPSPGNSNQPQHF. CDR3 DNA sequence: TGTGCCAGCTCACCATCTCCGGGGAACAGCAATCAGCCCCAGCATTTT. The J gene is TRBJ1-5, the V gene TRBV18; no definite D call. Germline V gene lookup returns CDR1 KGHSH and CDR2 LQKENI. The CDR3 has 16 residues. Trimming cost V 2 bases and J 1 base, with 12 bases left between them.

The chain links TRBV29-1 to TRBJ2-3, with D possibly TRBD1 on 5 matching bases. This CDR3 spans 15 amino acids. CDR1 and CDR2 (germline): SQVTM, ANQGSEA. The V end lost 2 bases, the J end lost 2 bases, and 14 bases lay between the germline ends. CDR3 DNA: TGCAGCGTTGAAAAGGGGCAGATCCTCACAGATACGCAGTATTTT. Translation gives CSVEKGQILTDTQYF.

The sample holds many counts of this clonotype. The V call is TRBV20-1, the J call TRBJ1-5; D is unclear. Germline V gene lookup returns CDR1 DFQATT and CDR2 SNEGSKA (reference sequence). Trimming left V 5 bases short and J 0 bases short, with 8 bases between. The CDR3 totals 13 residues. In DNA form, the CDR3 reads TGCAGTGCTGAGCAATATAGCAATCAGCCCCAGCATTTT. This sequence encodes CSAEQYSNQPQHF.

This clonotype appeared many times. The chain recombines TRBV12-3 or TRBV12-4 with TRBJ2-1, with 10 bases identical to TRBD2. Losses at the gene ends were 6 bases for V and 5 bases for J; bases not matched to a gene: 4. The CDR3 runs 14 residues. In DNA form, the CDR3 reads TGTGCCAGCAGCCATACTAGCGGGAACAATGAGCAGTTCTTC. Translated, it gives CASSHTSGNNEQFF.

The V call is TRBV27, the J call TRBJ2-5; 7 positions agree with TRBD2. CDR1 is MNHEY and CDR2 is SMNVEV in the germline V gene (reference sequence). The V segment lost 6 bases and the J segment 4 bases; nucleotides outside the gene matches: 14. The CDR3 is 16 residues long. CDR3 nucleotide sequence: TGTGCCAGCAGGCCAGTGGGTGCGGGAGAGAGAGAGACCCAGTACTTC. Encoded protein: CASRPVGAGERETQYF.

The rearrangement uses TRBV20-1 and TRBJ2-7, with 7 bases aligning to TRBD2. The CDR3 consists of 16 residues. Germline-derived CDR1 and CDR2 are DFQATT and SNEGSKA (reference sequence). V lost 7 bases, J lost 0 bases, and 15 bases stayed unmatched. The CDR3 reads CSVSIPGLAVSYEQYF. The CDR3 DNA follows: TGCAGTGTCTCCATCCCGGGGCTAGCGGTCTCCTACGAGCAGTACTTC.

This clonotype was detected only once. The chain joins TRBV6-5 to TRBJ2-2; 12 positions agree with TRBD2. This CDR3 contains 17 residues. The junction had 3 bases not matched to a gene; V was cut back by 0 bases and J by 4 bases. Germline assignment: CDR1 MNHEY and CDR2 SVGAGI. This CDR3 reads CASSYSTSGSGTGELFF. The CDR3 DNA sequence: TGTGCCAGCAGTTACTCGACTAGCGGGAGCGGCACCGGGGAGCTGTTTTTT.

This clonotype was found a few times. J is TRBJ2-7 and V is TRBV6-1; D gene ambiguous. The CDR3 runs 13 residues. Germline V gene lookup returns CDR1 MNHNS and CDR2 SASEGT. Trimming took 7 bases from V and 0 from J, leaving 10 bases between them. CDR3 amino acids: CASTPDLSYEQYF. In nucleotides, the CDR3 is TGTGCCAGCACCCCGGACCTCTCCTACGAGCAGTACTTC.

This sequence joins TRBV10-3 and TRBJ2-5, with D possibly matching TRBD1 (5 bases). The CDR3 runs 14 residues. Per germline, CDR1 ENHRY and CDR2 SYGVKD. V lost 0 bases, J lost 5 bases, and 10 bases lay in between. CDR3 region: CAISESWTQETQYF. For the CDR3, the DNA is TGTGCCATCAGTGAGTCCTGGACACAGGAGACCCAGTACTTC.

The rearrangement links TRBV11-2 to TRBJ1-6, with D possibly being TRBD1 (5 bases). Germline V gene lookup returns CDR1 SGHAT and CDR2 FQNNGV. V was cut by 5 bases and J by 5 bases, with 19 bases left in between. The CDR3 covers 17 residues. The CDR3 nucleotides are TGTGCCAGCAGCCCTCTTTGGGGGACCGTGGATAATTCACCCCTCCACTTT. Translation: CASSPLWGTVDNSPLHF.